The rows below give T cell receptor beta chains drawn from one sample of a study of CD8 T cells in Susac syndrome. TCRdb re-called the immunoSEQ multiplex PCR reads with MiXCR, one entry per CDR3 protein. The sample comprises fewer than 80,000 distinct CDR3 sequences, less than 95% of which are singletons, and 0.4% to 0.55% rests with the top ten. The specimen sequenced was CD8+ T cells from PBMCs. These receptors all stem from a human donor with Susac syndrome. The CDR3 runs from the conserved cysteine through the conserved F or W. D genes are given only for firm matches.

d_gene: .; v_gene: TRBV3-1; CDR3aa: CASSQDHREAETQYF
d_gene: .; v_gene: TRBV24-1; CDR3aa: CATSDPRLGDTQYF
d_gene: .; v_gene: TRBV5-4; CDR3aa: CASSGGRGTGNTIYF
d_gene: .; v_gene: TRBV11-3; CDR3aa: CASSLKPLQETQYF
d_gene: .; v_gene: TRBV3-1; CDR3aa: CASSQDQTPRGEQYF
d_gene: .; v_gene: TRBV7-9; CDR3aa: CASSLGTNNEQFF
d_gene: .; v_gene: TRBV10-2; CDR3aa: CASSESRFYEQYF
d_gene: .; v_gene: TRBV11-2; CDR3aa: CASSPRPGVSYEQYF
d_gene: .; v_gene: TRBV7-2; CDR3aa: CASSYGRGQAYEQYF
d_gene: TRBD1; v_gene: TRBV27; CDR3aa: CASSGQGLQETQYF